The source of this TCR beta chain is a study of Graves' ophthalmopathy and Graves' hyperthyroidism. Findings of the study overall: Prediction of ophthalmopathy progression reached approximately 64% sensitivity and roughly 72% specificity.

TCR beta CDR3 amplification used RNA transcripts. The library came from an HTBI-primed first-round RT-PCR and a second-round multiplex PCR. TCRdb redid the calling of the multiplex PCR reads with MiXCR, one entry per CDR3 protein. The table includes 400,000 or so distinct CDR3 sequences, about a sixth detected once. No progression to ophthalmopathy over 18 months defined stable hyperthyroidism. PBMCs originated in roughly 10 ml of fresh peripheral blood. The V and J ends lost 2 bases and 2 bases, in that order; junction bases with no gene match: 4. The germline V gene encodes CDR1 SGHTA and CDR2 FQGNSA. CDR3 length equals 15 residues. A word on this clonotype: What it binds is not known.

The TCR was taken from an adult woman with stable Graves' hyperthyroidism. This chain uses TRBV7-2 with TRBJ2-5, with 8 bases that match TRBD1. Sequenced: peripheral blood. In DNA, the CDR3 is TGTGCCAGCAGCTTACACGGGACAGGTCAAGAGACCCAGTACTTC. Its protein is CASSLHGTGQETQYF.